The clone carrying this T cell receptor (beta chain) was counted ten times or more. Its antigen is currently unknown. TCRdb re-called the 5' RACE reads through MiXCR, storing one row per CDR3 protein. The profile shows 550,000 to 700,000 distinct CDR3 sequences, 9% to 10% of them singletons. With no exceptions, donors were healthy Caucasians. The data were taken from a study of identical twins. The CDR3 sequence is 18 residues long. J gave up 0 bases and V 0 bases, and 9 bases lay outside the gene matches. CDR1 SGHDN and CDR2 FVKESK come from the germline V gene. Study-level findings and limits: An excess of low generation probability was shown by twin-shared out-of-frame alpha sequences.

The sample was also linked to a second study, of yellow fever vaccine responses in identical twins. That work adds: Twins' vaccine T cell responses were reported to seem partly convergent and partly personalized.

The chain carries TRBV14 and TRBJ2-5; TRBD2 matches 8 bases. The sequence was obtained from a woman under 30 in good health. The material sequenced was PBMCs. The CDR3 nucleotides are TGTGCCAGCAGCCAAGATCTTGCCAGCGGGGGATACCAAGAGACCCAGTACTTC. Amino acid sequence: CASSQDLASGGYQETQYF.